This T cell receptor (beta chain) was captured in a study of blood T cell repertoires in COVID-19. Study-wide background: COVID-19 samples, acute and convalescent, were from the United States, Italy and Spain.

As processed by the authors: Estimation of nucleated cell counts relied on the amplification of reference gene primers. Using immunoSEQ multiplex PCR, the repertoire was profiled, and TCRdb retains in-frame clones only, with some absent. That table is the source of V, J and clone size, and D and trimming were worked out from the DNA. This repertoire shows nearly 60,000 clones, 90% found once; its top ten account for around an eighth. This clone came up once. Trimming took off 4 bases at V and 4 bases at J, with 7 bases between the two ends. Looked up from germline, CDR1 is KGHDR and CDR2 is SFDVKD. The CDR3 consists of 12 residues.

The V call is TRBV24-1, the J call TRBJ2-7; D uncertain. Sequencing was done on a sample of peripheral blood. The TCR comes from a man aged 60 to 69 with active COVID-19. The chain's CDR3 is CATSESSYEQYF. In DNA form, the CDR3 reads TGTGCCACCAGTGAGTCCAGTTACGAGCAGTACTTC.